This T cell receptor (beta chain) was recorded in a study of T-cell reconstitution after alpha-beta-depleted transplantation in children. The CDR3 sequence is 13 residues long. The germline CDR1 and CDR2 sequences are SGHVS and FNYEAQ. V lost 1 base, J lost 8 bases, and 8 bases lay in between. Unique molecular identifiers tagged the TCRbeta library. TCRdb re-called the PCR reads through MiXCR, storing one row per CDR3 protein. The profile covers 220,000 or so distinct CDR3 sequences, with 6.5% to 10% appearing a single time and just under 6.5% taken by the ten largest. Points from the study as a whole: Surviving recipient cells, namely T cells and thymic progenitors, were the source of high day-60 TCRbeta diversity in some patients. Alpha-beta T cells present about two months after transplant were reported to originate from several hundred expanded graft clones. After one year, T-cell counts and TCRbeta diversity mostly came from new T cells.

This clonotype was counted ten times or more. Its cognate antigen is unknown. The TCR was taken from a male patient aged 10 to 17 who had a stem cell transplant for acute lymphoblastic leukemia, so the T cells may come from the graft donor. The V gene is TRBV7-6, the J gene TRBJ2-2; D unclear. Sequences were derived from PBMCs, mostly from graft donor cells, sampled 180 days after TCRalphabeta/CD19-depleted stem cell transplant. CDR3 amino acids: CASSLEPAGELFF. The CDR3 nucleotides are TGTGCCAGCAGCTTAGAGCCGGCGGGGGAGCTGTTTTTT. Looking up the rest from reference TRBV7-6 and TRBJ2-2 gives the full variable domain: GAGVSQSPRYKVTKRGQDVALRCDPISGHVSLYWYRQALGQGPEFLTYFNYEAQQDKSGLPNDRFSAERPEGSISTLTIQRTEQRDSAMYRCASSLEPAGELFFGEGSRLTVL.